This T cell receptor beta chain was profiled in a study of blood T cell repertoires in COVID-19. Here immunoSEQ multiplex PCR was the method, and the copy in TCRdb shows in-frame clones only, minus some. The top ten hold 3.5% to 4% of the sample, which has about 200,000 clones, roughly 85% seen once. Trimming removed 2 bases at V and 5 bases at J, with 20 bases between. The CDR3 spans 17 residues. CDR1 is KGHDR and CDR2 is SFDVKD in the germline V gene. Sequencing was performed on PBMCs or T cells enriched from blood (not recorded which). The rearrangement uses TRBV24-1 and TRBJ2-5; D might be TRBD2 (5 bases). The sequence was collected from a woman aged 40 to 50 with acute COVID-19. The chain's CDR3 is CATSDSTQLALGETQYF. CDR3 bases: TGTGCCACCAGTGATTCTACGCAGCTAGCATTAGGGGAGACCCAGTACTTC.